This is a list of T cell receptor beta chains from one sample in a study of preoperative IRX-2 immunotherapy in early breast cancer. This table comes from immunoSEQ multiplex PCR, and its TCRdb copy is limited to in-frame clones, with some not included. The repertoire holds 30,000 to 35,000 clones, roughly 95% seen once, with approximately 6.5% in the top ten. Sample collection was performed from a patient treated with IRX-2 immunotherapy. These receptors all stem from a human donor with breast cancer. The CDR3 runs from the conserved cysteine through the conserved F or W. The D gene is left open where the match is weak. Only part of the rows carry a size: once, few, many, or a class if the clone is expanded.

abundance	d_gene	v_gene	j_gene	CDR3aa	CDR3nt
NA	NA	TRBV9	TRBJ2-1	CASGTGTNEQFF	TGTGCCAGCGGGACTGGGACCAATGAGCAGTTCTTC
NA	TRBD1	TRBV19	TRBJ1-6	CASSRTGRDSPLHF	TGTGCCAGTAGTAGGACAGGGAGAGATTCACCCCTCCACTTT
NA	NA	TRBV6-4	TRBJ2-1	CASSDSGGNEQFF	TGTGCCAGCAGTGACTCCGGGGGCAATGAGCAGTTCTTC
NA	NA	TRBV18	TRBJ2-1	CASSPKGAYNEQFF	TGTGCCAGCTCACCAAAGGGGGCCTACAATGAGCAGTTCTTC
NA	TRBD2	TRBV7-2	TRBJ2-3	CASSLRAGESDTQYF	TGTGCCAGCAGCTTACGAGCGGGAGAATCGGATACGCAGTATTTT
NA	NA	TRBV7-9	TRBJ1-1	CASSFGALNTEAFF	TGTGCCAGCAGCTTTGGGGCCCTGAACACTGAAGCTTTCTTT
NA	NA	TRBV7-3	TRBJ1-1	CASSFGMNTEAFF	TGTGCCAGCAGCTTTGGGATGAACACTGAAGCTTTCTTT
NA	TRBD1	TRBV14	TRBJ2-1	CASSRAPGQGLGEQFF	TGTGCCAGCAGCCGAGCGCCGGGACAGGGTTTAGGTGAGCAGTTCTTC
NA	TRBD2	TRBV5-1	TRBJ2-3	CASSLVSGLAGLHTQYF	TGCGCCAGCAGCTTGGTTTCGGGACTAGCGGGGTTACATACGCAGTATTTT
NA	NA	TRBV6-6	TRBJ2-7	CASRQPSSYEQYF	TGTGCCAGCAGGCAGCCCAGCTCCTACGAGCAGTACTTC
few	TRBD1	TRBV28	TRBJ1-1	CASRHTGVTFF	TGTGCCAGCAGACACACAGGGGTAACTTTCTTT
NA	NA	TRBV4-1	TRBJ1-5	CASSQSGGSNQPQHF	TGCGCCAGCAGCCAATCGGGAGGTAGCAATCAGCCCCAGCATTTT
NA	TRBD1	TRBV19	TRBJ1-2	CASSPGDRLNYGYTF	TGTGCCAGTAGTCCCGGGGACAGACTCAACTATGGCTACACCTTC
once	TRBD2	TRBV27	TRBJ2-7	CASSSSLAGGLNEQYF	TGTGCCAGCAGTTCCTCCCTAGCGGGGGGGCTCAACGAGCAGTACTTC
NA	NA	TRBV20-1	TRBJ2-7	CSAAGAYEQYF	TGCAGTGCCGCCGGGGCGTACGAGCAGTACTTC
NA	TRBD2	TRBV5-1	TRBJ2-1	CASSGLAGRDNEQFF	TGCGCCAGCAGCGGACTAGCTGGAAGAGACAATGAGCAGTTCTTC
NA	TRBD2	TRBV4-3	TRBJ2-7	CASSQGTRTSGRQRAYEQYF	TGCGCCAGCAGCCAGGGGACTCGGACTAGCGGGAGGCAACGTGCCTACGAGCAGTACTTC
NA	NA	TRBV7-2	TRBJ1-5	CASSLFNSNQPQHF	TGTGCCAGCAGCTTATTCAATAGCAATCAGCCCCAGCATTTT
NA	NA	TRBV5-1	TRBJ1-3	CASSLQDGNTIYF	TGCGCCAGCAGCCTCCAGGACGGAAACACCATATATTTT
NA	NA	TRBV7-3	TRBJ2-7	CASSLTDQGEQYF	TGTGCCAGCAGCTTAACGGACCAGGGGGAGCAGTACTTC
NA	NA	TRBV28	TRBJ1-5	CASSLYRELVQPQHF	TGTGCCAGCAGTTTATATAGGGAGCTGGTTCAGCCCCAGCATTTT
NA	TRBD1	TRBV19	TRBJ1-3	CASSRTGTGNTIYF	TGTGCCAGTAGTAGGACAGGGACTGGAAACACCATATATTTT
NA	NA	TRBV28	TRBJ2-7	CASRNRFSSYEQYF	TGTGCCAGCAGAAACAGGTTTAGCTCCTACGAGCAGTACTTC